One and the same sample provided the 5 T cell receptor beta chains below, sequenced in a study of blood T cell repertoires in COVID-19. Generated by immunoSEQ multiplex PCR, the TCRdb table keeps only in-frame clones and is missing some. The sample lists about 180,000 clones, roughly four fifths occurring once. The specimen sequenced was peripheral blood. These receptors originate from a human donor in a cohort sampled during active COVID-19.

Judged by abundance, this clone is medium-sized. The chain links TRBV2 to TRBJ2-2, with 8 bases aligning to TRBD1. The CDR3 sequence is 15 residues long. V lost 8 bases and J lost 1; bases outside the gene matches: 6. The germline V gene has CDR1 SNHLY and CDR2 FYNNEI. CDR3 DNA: TGTGCCAGCTCGAAGGACAGGGTGAACACCGGGGAGCTGTTTTTT. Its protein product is CASSKDRVNTGELFF.

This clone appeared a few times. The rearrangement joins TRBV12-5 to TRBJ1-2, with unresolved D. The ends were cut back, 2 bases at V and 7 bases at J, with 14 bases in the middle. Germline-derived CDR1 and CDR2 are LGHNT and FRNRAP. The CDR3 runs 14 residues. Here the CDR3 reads CASGLSVGLGGYTF. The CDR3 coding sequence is TGTGCTAGTGGTTTGAGCGTAGGCCTCGGTGGCTACACCTTC. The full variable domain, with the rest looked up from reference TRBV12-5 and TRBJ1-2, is DARVTQTPRHKVTEMGQEVTMRCQPILGHNTVFWYRQTMMQGLELLAYFRNRAPLDDSGMPKDRFSAEMPDATLATLKIQPSEPRDSAVYFCASGLSVGLGGYTFGSGTRLTVV.

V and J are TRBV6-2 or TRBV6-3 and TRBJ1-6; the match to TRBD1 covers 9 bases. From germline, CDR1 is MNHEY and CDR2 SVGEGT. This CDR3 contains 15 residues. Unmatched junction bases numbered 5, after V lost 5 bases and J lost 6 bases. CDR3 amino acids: CASSTHRGLNSPLHF. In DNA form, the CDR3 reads TGTGCCAGCAGTACCCACAGGGGGCTTAATTCACCCCTCCACTTT.

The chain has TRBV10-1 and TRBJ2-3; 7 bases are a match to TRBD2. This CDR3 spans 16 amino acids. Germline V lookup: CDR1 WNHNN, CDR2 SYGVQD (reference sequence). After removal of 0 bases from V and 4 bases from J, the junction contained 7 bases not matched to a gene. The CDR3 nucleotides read TGCGCCAGCAGTGAGTCCAGCGGGGCGGCATCAGATACGCAGTATTTT. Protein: CASSESSGAASDTQYF.

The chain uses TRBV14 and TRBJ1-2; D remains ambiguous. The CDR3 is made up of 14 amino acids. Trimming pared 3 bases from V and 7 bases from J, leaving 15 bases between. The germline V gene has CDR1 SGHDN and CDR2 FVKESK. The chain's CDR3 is CASSHEGLTSGYTF. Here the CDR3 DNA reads TGTGCCAGCAGCCACGAGGGCCTGACTAGTGGCTACACCTTC.